This entry is about one T cell receptor beta chain. The data were taken from a study of identifying expanded T cells in peripheral blood. The CDR3 consists of 14 residues. The germline gives CDR1 SGHTA, CDR2 FQGNSA. With 0 bases removed from V and 0 bases from J, the gap between germline ends came to 6 bases. Profiled with immunoSEQ multiplex PCR; TCRdb holds only in-frame clones, not every one. The sample consists of around 120,000 clones, approximately 86% of them appearing once. The rearrangement uses TRBV7-2 and TRBJ2-7; D not resolved. The receptor was isolated from a person aged 18-70 years in good health. What was sequenced was blood. DNA of the CDR3: TGTGCCAGCAGCTTAGCGTTTAGCTCCTACGAGCAGTACTTC. As protein: CASSLAFSSYEQYF.